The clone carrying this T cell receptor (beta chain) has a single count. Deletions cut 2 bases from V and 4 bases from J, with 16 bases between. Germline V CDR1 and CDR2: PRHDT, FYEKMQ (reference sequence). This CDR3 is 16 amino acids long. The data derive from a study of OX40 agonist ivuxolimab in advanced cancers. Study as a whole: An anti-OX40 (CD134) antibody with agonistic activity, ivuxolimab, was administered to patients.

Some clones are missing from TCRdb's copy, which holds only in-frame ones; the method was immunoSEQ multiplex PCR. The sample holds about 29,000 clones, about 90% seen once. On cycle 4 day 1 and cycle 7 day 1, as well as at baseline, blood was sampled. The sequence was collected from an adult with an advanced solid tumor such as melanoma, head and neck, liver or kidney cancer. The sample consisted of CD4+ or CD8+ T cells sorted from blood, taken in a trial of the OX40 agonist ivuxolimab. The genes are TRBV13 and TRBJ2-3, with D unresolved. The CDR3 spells CASSLFGLSGSDTQYF. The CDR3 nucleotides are TGTGCCAGCAGCTTATTTGGGCTAAGTGGTTCAGATACGCAGTATTTT.